One T cell receptor beta chain is described in this entry. Antigen specificity is unknown. Repertoires were generated with immunoSEQ multiplex PCR, while TCRdb's copy carries only in-frame clones and drops some. The sample shows approximately 21,000 clones, 84% of them seen only once. These data originate in a study of T cell responses to AZD1222 COVID-19 vaccine. Notes on the study in general: Clonal diversity was possibly underestimated, and the donors were mostly white British, with more females. Without day 14 samples, only post-peak T cell repertoires were studied.

Trimming cost V 6 bases and J 0 bases, with 14 bases left between them. This CDR3 has 15 residues. Germline CDR1 is MNHEY and CDR2 is SVGAGI. This specimen was peripheral blood, taken 28 days after the second AZD1222 dose. The chain recombines TRBV6-5 with TRBJ1-1; the D is unclear. The clonotype comes from an adult who received the AZD1222 COVID-19 vaccine. CDR3 DNA: TGTGCCAGCAGACCCAATTGGCGGTTGAACACTGAAGCTTTCTTT. Its protein is CASRPNWRLNTEAFF.